A single sample is the source of the 32 T cell receptor beta chains below, sequenced in a study of CD8+CD57+ T cells in acquired aplastic anemia. Patients picked for sequencing had shown CD8+CD57+ cell expansion detected by flow cytometry. Profiles of TCR beta VDJ and CDR3 were generated from a genomic DNA template. TCRdb processed the reads anew with MiXCR; each CDR3 protein has one entry. The table shows about 220,000 distinct CDR3 sequences, with around half occurring only once. The sequenced material came from sorted CD4+, CD8+, or CD8+CD57+ T cells (not recorded which) from PBMCs. The receptors originated from a human donor with aplastic anemia.

The rearrangement joins TRBV24-1 to TRBJ2-7; D may be TRBD2 (5 bases). CDR1 is KGHDR, CDR2 SFDVKD, per germline. The V and J ends lost 7 bases and 1 base respectively, with 16 bases between them. This CDR3 contains 15 residues. The CDR3 is CATRLILARSYEQYF. Written as DNA, the CDR3 is TGTGCCACCAGGTTAATCCTAGCCCGATCCTACGAGCAGTACTTC.

This clonotype was seen only a few times. This sequence may be a read error, since a much larger clone differs from it by one base. The chain uses TRBV7-9 and TRBJ1-1, with unresolved D. The germline CDR1 and CDR2 sequences are SEHNR and FQNEAQ (reference sequence). The CDR3 sequence is 12 residues long. CDR3 nucleotides: TGTGCCAGCGGCTTGGAAGTAACTGAAGCTTTCTTT. Encoded protein: CASGLEVTEAFF.

In its sample, this clonotype was seen many times. J is TRBJ2-1 and V is TRBV9, with D possibly being TRBD2 (5 bases). The CDR3 extends over 14 amino acids. Trimming cost V 3 bases and J 2 bases, with 9 bases left between them. CDR1 is SGDLS and CDR2 is YYNGEE in the germline V gene. The CDR3 protein is CASSASGAYNEQFF. The CDR3 DNA is TGTGCCAGCAGCGCGAGCGGCGCCTACAATGAGCAGTTCTTC.

This clonotype was counted a single time. The gene calls are TRBV7-6 and TRBJ2-5, with TRBD1 matching over 9 bases. The CDR3 length is 15 residues. Germline lookup yields CDR1 SGHVS and CDR2 FNYEAQ. V shed 1 base, J shed 5 bases, and the junction held 5 bases outside the gene matches. The CDR3 nucleotides read TGTGCCAGCAGCTTAGGGGGACAGGGAAGGGAGACCCAGTACTTC. Translation: CASSLGGQGRETQYF.

This clonotype was observed a few times. The chain is built from TRBV30 and TRBJ2-3; D remains ambiguous. V gave up 4 bases and J gave up 0 bases, with 11 bases separating them. CDR1 is GTSNPN and CDR2 is SVGIG in the germline V gene (reference sequence). The CDR3 length is 14 residues. Here the CDR3 reads CAWTERASTDTQYF. The CDR3 coding sequence is TGTGCCTGGACGGAGCGAGCTAGCACAGATACGCAGTATTTT.

This clonotype occurred many times. The V and J genes are TRBV19 and TRBJ1-1; TRBD1 is a possible D gene (5 bases). V was shortened by 10 bases and J by 1 base, with 13 bases between the two germline ends. This CDR3 region has 13 residues. Germline CDR1 is LNHDA and CDR2 is SQIVND (reference sequence). The CDR3 bases are TGTGCCACCGATACGGGGGAGAACACTGAAGCTTTCTTT. Amino acids: CATDTGENTEAFF. Looking up the rest from reference TRBV19 and TRBJ1-1 gives the full variable domain: DGGITQSPKYLFRKEGQNVTLSCEQNLNHDAMYWYRQDPGQGLRLIYYSQIVNDFQKGDIAEGYSVSREKKESFPLTVTSAQKNPTAFYLCATDTGENTEAFFGQGTRLTVV.

In this sample, this clonotype turned up many times. DNA of the CDR3: TGCGCCAGCAGGTACTGGCAGGGGGCCATGTTTGCTTTCTTT. Its translation is CASRYWQGAMFAFF. This rearrangement joins TRBV4-3 to TRBJ1-1, with 8 bases fitting TRBD1. The CDR3 sequence is 14 residues long. The V and J ends lost 6 bases and 11 bases, in that order; junction bases with no gene match: 14. Per the germline V gene, CDR1 is LGHNA and CDR2 is YSLEER.

The chain carries TRBV15 and TRBJ2-7; the D gene is possibly TRBD2 (6 bases). Germline CDR1 is LNHNV and CDR2 is YYDKDF (reference sequence). This CDR3 is 16 amino acids long. Between the trimmed V and J ends, which lost 3 bases and 5 bases, there was a span of 20 bases. The CDR3: CATSSGVLARTHEQYF. The DNA of the CDR3 is TGTGCCACCAGCAGTGGAGTTCTAGCGAGGACCCACGAGCAGTACTTC.

This clonotype was found a few times. V gene TRBV24-1 combines with J gene TRBJ2-5; 11 bases are a match to TRBD1. The V segment lost 6 bases and the J segment 1 base; nucleotides outside the gene matches: 6. The germline gives CDR1 KGHDR, CDR2 SFDVKD. The CDR3 covers 16 residues. The DNA of the CDR3 is TGTGCCACCAGTCGGGGGACAGGGGGTTTCCAAGAGACCCAGTACTTC. Translation: CATSRGTGGFQETQYF.

This clonotype was counted ten times or more. CDR3 nucleotide sequence: TGTGCCAGCAGCGGAGGGACAGGGGGCTACGAGCAGTACTTC. This encodes CASSGGTGGYEQYF. This chain joins TRBV5-6 and TRBJ2-7; 11 nucleotides match TRBD1. CDR1 and CDR2 (germline): SGHDT, YYEEEE. After removal of 4 bases from V and 3 bases from J, the junction contained 3 bases not matched to a gene. This CDR3 contains 14 residues.

A note on this clonotype: Possible read error: a much larger clone is one base away. J is TRBJ2-5 and V is TRBV28; D assignment may be TRBD1 or TRBD2 (5 bases each). Trimming cost V 5 bases and J 8 bases, with 18 bases left between them. Looked up from germline, CDR1 is MDHEN and CDR2 is SYDVKM. This CDR3 contains 14 residues. In DNA, the CDR3 is TGTGCCAGCAGTCTGGCAGGGACCTCAGGAACCCAGTACTTC. Translated: CASSLAGTSGTQYF. Full variable domain (rest looked up from reference TRBV28 and TRBJ2-5): DVKVTQSSRYLVKRTGEKVFLECVQDMDHENMFWYRQDPGLGLRLIYFSYDVKMKEKGDIPEGYSVSREKKERFSLILESASTNQTSMYLCASSLAGTSGTQYFGPGTRLLVL.

Notes on this clonotype: Since a much larger clone is just one base distant, this may be a read error. The chain joins TRBV6-6 to TRBJ1-1; 7 bases align to TRBD1. V lost 6 bases to trimming and J lost 1 base; unmatched junction nucleotides: 5. The CDR3 has 14 residues. Germline CDR1 MNHNY, CDR2 SVGAGI (reference sequence). The CDR3 region has the DNA TGTGCCAGCAGCTTACAGGGGACGAACACTGAAGCTTTCTTT. Amino acids: CASSLQGTNTEAFF.

The gene calls are TRBV28 and TRBJ1-5; D possibly corresponds to TRBD1 (6 bases). The CDR3 contains 15 residues. Germline CDR1 and CDR2: MDHEN and SYDVKM. V shed 3 bases and J shed 7 bases, with 16 bases lying between them. The CDR3 protein is CASSLVQGRGQPQHF. CDR3 sequence (DNA): TGTGCCAGCAGTTTGGTCCAGGGGAGAGGACAGCCCCAGCATTTT.

The chain carries TRBV7-2 and TRBJ1-4, with no clear D. The CDR3 runs to 14 residues. Germline values: CDR1 SGHTA, CDR2 FQGNSA. V shed 3 bases and J shed 8 bases, with 13 bases lying between them. The CDR3 nucleotides are TGTGCCAGCAGCTTGGTTGTAGGCGGCGAAAAACTGTTTTTT. Translation: CASSLVVGGEKLFF. Filled out from reference TRBV7-2 and TRBJ1-4, the complete variable domain reads GAGVSQSPSNKVTEKGKDVELRCDPISGHTALYWYRQSLGQGLEFLIYFQGNSAPDKSGLPSDRFSAERTGGSVSTLTIQRTQQEDSAVYLCASSLVVGGEKLFFGSGTQLSVL.

Turning to this clonotype: Being one base from a much bigger clone, this may be a read error. V usage is TRBV2 and J usage is TRBJ2-1; 8 bases are shared with TRBD2. Germline loops: CDR1 SNHLY, CDR2 FYNNEI. The CDR3 covers 16 residues. J gave up 3 bases and V 4 bases, and 8 bases lay outside the gene matches. The CDR3 DNA is TGTGCCAGCAGTGGAAAAGCGGGAGTTGACTACAATGAGCAGTTCTTC. It codes for CASSGKAGVDYNEQFF.

This clonotype was seen repeatedly, ten times or more. CDR3 residues: CASSRTRDWRETQYF. DNA of the CDR3: TGTGCCAGCAGCCGCACAAGGGACTGGAGAGAGACCCAGTACTTC. The J gene is TRBJ2-5, the V gene TRBV11-2; tentative D call: TRBD2 (6 bases). Germline V gene sequence: CDR1 SGHAT, CDR2 FQNNGV. Trimming took off 5 bases at V and 4 bases at J, with 17 bases between the two ends. This CDR3 has 15 residues.

DNA for the CDR3: TGTGCCAGCAGTCGCTCCCCAGGGCTGAGTAGCAATCAGCCCCAGCATTTT. Translating gives CASSRSPGLSSNQPQHF. The chain joins TRBV2 to TRBJ1-5, with a possible D match to TRBD1 (5 bases). The CDR3 runs to 17 residues. V dropped 5 bases and J dropped 0 bases, with 17 bases sitting between them. Germline CDR1 SNHLY, CDR2 FYNNEI.

The DNA of the CDR3 is TGTGCCAGCAGCTGGACGGGCCGGGACAGTGATGGCTACACCTTC. The encoded protein is CASSWTGRDSDGYTF. The rearrangement joins TRBV9 to TRBJ1-2; 7 bases match TRBD1. This CDR3 is built from 15 residues. V lost 4 bases to trimming and J lost 6 bases; unmatched junction nucleotides: 12. In germline, CDR1 is SGDLS, CDR2 YYNGEE.

For this clonotype: At one of its ends the junction is not consistent with the germline gene, which may arise from a read error. This chain connects TRBV2 to TRBJ1-1; D remains unclear. The germline V gene has CDR1 SNHLY and CDR2 FYNNEI. The CDR3 is 13 residues long. CDR3 in amino acids: CASRVQTNTGAFF. The CDR3 coding sequence is TGTGCCAGCAGGGTTCAGACGAACACTGGAGCTTTCTTT.

The rearrangement uses TRBV19 and TRBJ2-5, with D perhaps being TRBD1 or TRBD2 (5 bases each). The CDR3 spans 13 residues. Germline V lookup: CDR1 LNHDA, CDR2 SQIVND (reference sequence). V was shortened by 1 base and J by 5 bases, with 8 bases between the two germline ends. CDR3 residues: CASSIGGWETQYF. DNA of the CDR3: TGTGCCAGTAGTATAGGGGGGTGGGAGACCCAGTACTTC.

This clonotype showed up many times. The chain links TRBV20-1 to TRBJ2-1; D unresolved. The CDR3 is 12 residues long. V shed 3 bases and J shed 4 bases, with 7 bases lying between them. Germline CDR1 reads DFQATT; CDR2 reads SNEGSKA (reference sequence). The DNA for the CDR3 is TGCAGTGCTAGTGTTGATTACAATGAGCAGTTCTTC. Translation gives CSASVDYNEQFF.

The chain joins TRBV7-2 to TRBJ2-3; 7 bases line up with TRBD2. CDR3 size: 15 residues. Germline-derived CDR1 and CDR2 are SGHTA and FQGNSA. V was pared by 2 bases and J by 4 bases, with 6 bases of the junction left unmatched. The CDR3 DNA reads TGTGCCAGCAGCTTACAACGGGGGAGGGCAGATACGCAGTATTTT. Translation gives CASSLQRGRADTQYF.

This clonotype was detected ten times or more. The chain has TRBV4-3 and TRBJ2-7; D might be TRBD1 or TRBD2, each matching 5 bases. Germline CDR1 LGHNA, CDR2 YSLEER. Trimming removed 2 bases from V and 3 bases from J, with 11 bases in between. The CDR3 consists of 14 residues. CDR3 sequence (DNA): TGCGCCAGCAGCCAAAATAATGGGGGCTACGAGCAGTACTTC. Its translation: CASSQNNGGYEQYF.

This clonotype was observed many times. The chain couples TRBV15 to TRBJ1-6; D gene uncertain. This CDR3 spans 15 amino acids. Trimming pared 0 bases from V and 8 bases from J, leaving 11 bases between. Germline CDR1 is LNHNV and CDR2 is YYDKDF (reference sequence). The CDR3 protein is CATSREPSTYSPLHF. The CDR3, as DNA: TGTGCCACCAGCAGAGAGCCCTCTACTTATTCACCCCTCCACTTT.

In regard to this clonotype: A much larger clone sits a single nucleotide away, making a read error possible. V gene TRBV12-3 or TRBV12-4 combines with J gene TRBJ2-1; D unresolved. The CDR3 contains 14 residues. The V end was cut by 4 bases, the J end by 5 bases, with 12 bases between. The CDR3 DNA is TGTGCCAGCAGTTACAACTCCGCCAACAATGAGCAGTTCTTC. Its protein is CASSYNSANNEQFF.

This clonotype was observed many times. The J gene is TRBJ2-6, the V gene TRBV4-1, with a tentative D call TRBD1 (6 bases). CDR3 length equals 16 residues. The germline CDR1 and CDR2 sequences are MGHRA and YSYEKL. V was pared by 3 bases and J by 0 bases, with 9 bases between. CDR3 amino acids: CASSHSGASGANVLTF. CDR3 coding DNA: TGCGCCAGCAGCCACTCAGGGGCCTCTGGGGCCAACGTCCTGACTTTC.

This clonotype appeared many times. The V and J genes are TRBV7-2 and TRBJ1-1, with 9 bases aligning to TRBD1. V lost 4 bases to trimming and J lost 1 base; unmatched junction nucleotides: 4. The CDR3 runs to 15 residues. In germline, CDR1 is SGHTA, CDR2 FQGNSA. CDR3 DNA: TGTGCCAGCAGCTCCTGGACAGGGGAGAACACTGAAGCTTTCTTT. Protein sequence: CASSSWTGENTEAFF.

The chain joins TRBV5-6 to TRBJ2-7; D is uncertain. The germline V gene encodes CDR1 SGHDT and CDR2 YYEEEE. This CDR3 region has 14 residues. Trimming removed 1 base from V and 6 bases from J, with 14 bases in between. The CDR3 here is CASSLRLDLREQYF. Written as DNA, the CDR3 is TGTGCCAGCAGCTTGCGTCTGGATTTGCGCGAGCAGTACTTC. The whole variable domain, filled in from reference TRBV5-6 and TRBJ2-7, reads DAGVTQSPTHLIKTRGQQVTLRCSPKSGHDTVSWYQQALGQGPQFIFQYYEEEERQRGNFPDRFSGHQFPNYSSELNVNALLLGDSALYLCASSLRLDLREQYFGPGTRLTVT.

This chain links TRBV7-9 with TRBJ2-7; D may be TRBD1 or TRBD2 (6 bases each). CDR3 length: 13 amino acids. In germline, CDR1 is SEHNR, CDR2 FQNEAQ (reference sequence). Deletions cut 2 bases from V and 5 bases from J, with 10 bases between. CDR3 residues: CASSLIGGHEQYF. Here the CDR3 DNA reads TGTGCCAGCAGCTTAATTGGGGGGCACGAGCAGTACTTC. The full variable domain, with the rest looked up from reference TRBV7-9 and TRBJ2-7, is DTGVSQNPRHKITKRGQNVTFRCDPISEHNRLYWYRQTLGQGPEFLTYFQNEAQLEKSRLLSDRFSAERPKGSFSTLEIQRTEQGDSAMYLCASSLIGGHEQYFGPGTRLTVT.

This sequence joins TRBV15 and TRBJ2-1, with 7 bases lining up with TRBD1. V trimming: 1 base; J trimming: 6 bases; junction bases outside the gene matches: 6. Germline-derived CDR1 and CDR2 are LNHNV and YYDKDF (reference sequence). This CDR3 contains 15 residues. The DNA for the CDR3 is TGTGCCACCAGCAGAGGACAGGGTCTGGGCAATGAGCAGTTCTTC. As protein: CATSRGQGLGNEQFF.

This clonotype has a count of ten or more. The chain combines TRBV5-6 with TRBJ2-7; no definite D call. The V end lost 2 bases, the J end lost 3 bases, and 9 bases lay between the germline ends. The germline V gene has CDR1 SGHDT and CDR2 YYEEEE. The CDR3 totals 13 residues. CDR3 sequence: CASSLPRSYEQYF. The CDR3, as DNA: TGTGCCAGCAGCTTACCCAGAAGCTACGAGCAGTACTTC. The whole variable domain, filled in from reference TRBV5-6 and TRBJ2-7, reads DAGVTQSPTHLIKTRGQQVTLRCSPKSGHDTVSWYQQALGQGPQFIFQYYEEEERQRGNFPDRFSGHQFPNYSSELNVNALLLGDSALYLCASSLPRSYEQYFGPGTRLTVT.

This chain uses TRBV19 with TRBJ2-3; 10 bases are shared with TRBD1. The germline CDR1 and CDR2 sequences are LNHDA and SQIVND (reference sequence). Germline trimming cut 5 bases from V and 4 bases from J; bases unmatched to any gene: 12. The CDR3 has 17 amino acids. Written as DNA, the CDR3 is TGTGCCAGTAGTTGGGGGATACCGGGACAGGGGTCAGATACGCAGTATTTT. Translation gives CASSWGIPGQGSDTQYF.